The clone carrying this T cell receptor beta chain was recorded a few times. Its antigen is still unknown. Each CDR3 protein is one row after TCRdb ran MiXCR on the RT-PCR reads. Of 710,000 or so distinct CDR3 sequences in the sample, roughly 14% were seen once. Germline values: CDR1 SGHTA, CDR2 FQGNSA. V lost 3 bases, J lost 5 bases, and 9 bases lay in between. This CDR3 is 13 amino acids long. The sample originates from a study of response to subunit inactivated influenza vaccine. Findings and caveats of the study: T cells newly recruited by each seasonal influenza vaccination are few, the authors suggested.

The material was PBMCs from blood, obtained 12 days after vaccination. The sequence came from a man in his fifties who received an inactivated influenza vaccine. This rearrangement joins TRBV7-2 to TRBJ2-3; no clear D. CDR3 protein: CASSLSRLDTQYF. The CDR3 DNA reads TGTGCCAGCAGCTTGTCGCGGTTAGATACGCAGTATTTT.